These 20 T cell receptor beta chains were all obtained from the same sample, sequenced in a study of CD8 T cells in ankylosing spondylitis. In TCRdb, the 5' RACE reads were re-called with MiXCR into one record per CDR3 protein. The sample has under 300,000 distinct CDR3 sequences; approximately 11% are singletons. The sample comprised blood, either unsorted or a sorted T cell fraction (not recorded which). The receptors were sampled from a male donor with ankylosing spondylitis or in good health (not recorded which).

In this sample, this clonotype turned up a few times. V usage is TRBV7-9 and J usage is TRBJ1-5, with D uncertain. The V gene lost 1 base and the J gene lost 5 bases, with 12 bases spanning the gap. The CDR3 runs 15 residues. CDR1 SEHNR and CDR2 FQNEAQ come from the germline V gene (reference sequence). This CDR3 reads CASSLGSGYDQPQHF. CDR3 coding DNA: TGTGCCAGCAGCTTAGGATCGGGGTACGATCAGCCCCAGCATTTT.

The gene calls are TRBV6-1 and TRBJ2-7; the match to TRBD1 covers 10 bases. J gave up 5 bases and V 2 bases, and 9 bases lay outside the gene matches. The CDR3 totals 16 residues. The germline gives CDR1 MNHNS, CDR2 SASEGT. CDR3 coding DNA: TGTGCCAGCAGTGAAATGCCGGGACAGGGGTTCCACGAGCAGTACTTC. Translation gives CASSEMPGQGFHEQYF.

This clonotype was observed many times. The chain links TRBV12-3 or TRBV12-4 to TRBJ2-1; 9 nucleotides match TRBD1. J gave up 0 bases and V 5 bases, and 5 bases lay outside the gene matches. The CDR3 covers 16 residues. DNA of the CDR3: TGTGCCAGCAGTCCGGGGGACAGGGTCTCCTACAATGAGCAGTTCTTC. This encodes CASSPGDRVSYNEQFF.

This clonotype has ten or more counts. This chain connects TRBV20-1 to TRBJ1-5, with 8 positions matching TRBD1. V lost 3 bases and J lost 5; bases outside the gene matches: 9. Germline CDR1 reads DFQATT; CDR2 reads SNEGSKA (reference sequence). The length of the CDR3 is 15 residues. CDR3 residues: CSARGQVGGDQPQHF. As DNA, the CDR3 is TGCAGTGCTAGGGGACAGGTCGGGGGGGATCAGCCCCAGCATTTT.

This clonotype has only a few counts. This chain joins TRBV7-6 and TRBJ1-6; 9 bases align to TRBD1. V was pared by 5 bases and J by 9 bases, with 8 bases of the junction left unmatched. Germline V gene data show CDR1 as SGHVS and CDR2 as FNYEAQ. The CDR3 consists of 15 residues. CDR3 amino acids: CASSPGTGFGSPLHF. The DNA for the CDR3 is TGTGCCAGCAGCCCGGGGACAGGGTTTGGTTCACCCCTCCACTTT.

This clonotype was detected ten times or more. The genes are TRBV7-2 and TRBJ1-3; tentative D call: TRBD1 (5 bases). The CDR3 has 14 amino acids. Germline loops: CDR1 SGHTA, CDR2 FQGNSA. The germline V and J ends were trimmed by 5 bases and 4 bases, with 12 bases remaining between them. CDR3 coding DNA: TGTGCCAGCAGCGCGACCGGGACCGGAAACACCATATATTTT. It yields the protein CASSATGTGNTIYF. Supplemented by reference TRBV7-2 and TRBJ1-3, the full variable domain reads GAGVSQSPSNKVTEKGKDVELRCDPISGHTALYWYRQSLGQGLEFLIYFQGNSAPDKSGLPSDRFSAERTGGSVSTLTIQRTQQEDSAVYLCASSATGTGNTIYFGEGSWLTVV.

This clonotype was seen ten or more times. The rearrangement joins TRBV6-5 to TRBJ1-1; unclear D gene. The V end was cut by 2 bases, the J end by 4 bases, with 11 bases between. The V gene's germline CDR1 is MNHEY and CDR2 SVGAGI. The CDR3 consists of 14 residues. The CDR3 here is CASSYKVGGTEAFF. The DNA for the CDR3 is TGTGCCAGCAGTTACAAGGTTGGTGGCACTGAAGCTTTCTTT.

This clonotype was counted many times. The rearrangement joins TRBV12-3 or TRBV12-4 to TRBJ2-7; D remains ambiguous. Trimming cost V 3 bases and J 0 bases, with 9 bases left between them. The CDR3 is 14 amino acids. The CDR3, as DNA: TGTGCCAGCAGTTTGATGGGCTTCTCCTACGAGCAGTACTTC. Encoded protein: CASSLMGFSYEQYF.

In this sample, this clonotype turned up a few times. The chain couples TRBV2 to TRBJ2-4; D gene uncertain. Trimming pared 7 bases from V and 8 bases from J, leaving 12 bases between. In germline, CDR1 is SNHLY, CDR2 FYNNEI. This CDR3 is built from 12 residues. The CDR3 DNA sequence: TGTGCCAGCAAGGAAAGTGCGGACATTCAGTACTTC. Its protein is CASKESADIQYF.

This clonotype was observed at least ten times. The rearrangement links TRBV4-1 to TRBJ2-3; D possibly uses TRBD1 or TRBD2 (6 bases each). The germline V gene has CDR1 MGHRA and CDR2 YSYEKL. This CDR3 comprises 15 residues. The germline V and J ends were trimmed by 2 bases and 3 bases, with 12 bases remaining between them. The CDR3 DNA sequence: TGCGCCAGCAGCCAATTGAGGGGGAGGACAGATACGCAGTATTTT. Protein: CASSQLRGRTDTQYF.

In its sample, this clonotype was seen many times. The chain couples TRBV20-1 to TRBJ2-7, with 8 bases identical to TRBD2. The germline V gene encodes CDR1 DFQATT and CDR2 SNEGSKA (reference sequence). The CDR3 has 14 amino acids. V was clipped by 6 bases and J by 0 bases; unmatched bases: 7. The chain's CDR3 is CSAPLAGSSYEQYF. DNA of the CDR3: TGCAGTGCCCCCTTAGCGGGGTCCTCCTACGAGCAGTACTTC.

The table lists this clonotype with many counts. This rearrangement joins TRBV20-1 to TRBJ2-7; the D is unclear. Germline assignment: CDR1 DFQATT and CDR2 SNEGSKA (reference sequence). This CDR3 spans 14 amino acids. Trimming took off 2 bases at V and 4 bases at J, with 15 bases between the two ends. The CDR3 DNA sequence: TGCAGTGCTAGAAGTTTGGTAAATGGGTACGAGCAGTACTTC. This gives the protein CSARSLVNGYEQYF.

This clonotype was counted many times. CDR3 sequence (DNA): TGCGCCGGAAAGGAATGGGGTTCCTACAATGAGCAGTTCTTC. Protein: CAGKEWGSYNEQFF. The V gene is TRBV5-1, the J gene TRBJ2-1, with D hard to call. CDR3 length: 14 amino acids. The germline V gene encodes CDR1 SGHRS and CDR2 YFSETQ. Trimming took 10 bases from V and 1 from J, leaving 15 bases between them.

This clonotype was seen repeatedly, ten times or more. The rearrangement links TRBV28 to TRBJ2-3; no reliable D call. This CDR3 region has 12 residues. Between the trimmed V and J ends, which lost 0 bases and 11 bases, there was a span of 9 bases. The germline gives CDR1 MDHEN, CDR2 SYDVKM. This CDR3 reads CASSLWSAEQYF. CDR3 sequence (DNA): TGTGCCAGCAGTTTATGGTCAGCCGAGCAGTATTTT.

This clonotype was seen ten or more times. This chain uses TRBV20-1 with TRBJ2-7; possible D gene TRBD2, 6 bases. CDR1 is DFQATT and CDR2 is SNEGSKA in the germline V gene (reference sequence). Trimming shortened V by 7 bases and J by 4 bases, and 11 bases separated the two germline ends. The CDR3 has 11 amino acids. For the CDR3, the DNA is TGCAGTGTCGGGAGAGAATACGAGCAGTACTTC. Its translation: CSVGREYEQYF.

This clonotype showed up many times. This rearrangement joins TRBV9 to TRBJ2-3; D is perhaps TRBD1 or TRBD2 (5 bases each). CDR3 length: 15 amino acids. V was pared by 1 base and J by 2 bases, with 11 bases between. Germline V gene lookup returns CDR1 SGDLS and CDR2 YYNGEE. CDR3 residues: CASSVWDLTTDTQYF. CDR3 DNA: TGTGCCAGCAGCGTATGGGACCTAACCACAGATACGCAGTATTTT.

V is TRBV29-1 and J is TRBJ2-1; no reliable D call. CDR1 is SQVTM, CDR2 ANQGSEA, per germline. The CDR3 loop spans 10 amino acids. Trimming cost V 7 bases and J 9 bases, with 10 bases left between them. In DNA, the CDR3 is TGCAGCGCCGGAAGTAGTGAGCAGTTCTTC. It yields the protein CSAGSSEQFF.

In its sample, this clonotype was seen many times. This chain uses TRBV7-2 with TRBJ2-7, with D perhaps matching TRBD2 (6 bases). Trimming removed 1 base from V and 6 bases from J, with 16 bases in between. CDR3 length: 15 residues. The germline CDR1 and CDR2 sequences are SGHTA and FQGNSA. Here the CDR3 reads CASSLDAGLIAEQYF. The DNA for the CDR3 is TGTGCCAGCAGCTTAGATGCGGGACTGATCGCCGAGCAGTACTTC.

In its sample, this clonotype was seen many times. The chain employs TRBV29-1 and TRBJ2-5; TRBD2 agrees at 9 bases. V was clipped by 1 base and J by 7 bases; unmatched bases: 7. CDR3 length: 14 residues. Germline V lookup: CDR1 SQVTM, CDR2 ANQGSEA. CDR3 amino acids: CSVEGSGSLGTQYF. CDR3 bases: TGCAGCGTTGAAGGTAGCGGGAGTTTAGGGACCCAGTACTTC.

The CDR3 spells CASSPGGSKTQYF. In nucleotides, the CDR3 is TGTGCCAGCAGCCCCGGGGGGAGCAAGACCCAGTACTTC. The chain has TRBV5-5 and TRBJ2-5, with TRBD2 identical over 7 bases. Germline trimming cut 4 bases from V and 6 bases from J; bases unmatched to any gene: 6. The CDR3 is 13 residues long. In germline, CDR1 is SGHKS, CDR2 YYEKEE (reference sequence).